Each of the 27 T cell receptor beta chains below was sequenced from the same sample in a study of shared T cell receptors in the human thymus. Repertoires were generated with immunoSEQ multiplex PCR, while TCRdb's copy carries only in-frame clones and drops some. The sample includes about 380,000 clones, roughly 94% of them seen just once. Sequencing used thymocytes. Receptors originate from a human donor.

The chain is built from TRBV4-2 and TRBJ2-7; 13 bases map to TRBD2. Germline CDR1 is LGHNA and CDR2 is YNFKEQ. The CDR3 contains 18 residues. The ends lost 4 bases at V and 2 bases at J; junction bases unmatched: 11. The CDR3, as DNA: TGTGCCAGCAGCCCGGGGACGGAGGGACTAGCGGGGCCCTACGAGCAGTACTTC. Residues: CASSPGTEGLAGPYEQYF.

This clone is a singleton in its sample. CDR3 nucleotides: TGTGCCAGCAGCTTAGAGACAGGGGAAATAGAGACCCAGTACTTC. It encodes CASSLETGEIETQYF. This rearrangement joins TRBV7-9 to TRBJ2-5, with TRBD1 matching over 8 bases. The V gene end was trimmed by 1 base and the J gene end by 4 bases; junction bases not matched to a gene: 5. In germline, CDR1 is SEHNR, CDR2 FQNEAQ (reference sequence). This CDR3 has 15 amino acids.

The chain couples TRBV28 to TRBJ1-5; a possible D gene is TRBD1 (5 bases). The CDR3 extends over 12 amino acids. Germline V gene sequence: CDR1 MDHEN, CDR2 SYDVKM. Trimming removed 5 bases from V and 6 bases from J, with 8 bases in between. In nucleotides, the CDR3 is TGTGCCAGCAGTCTCAGGGTTCAGCCCCAGCATTTT. Translation: CASSLRVQPQHF.

This clone was counted once. The chain combines TRBV5-8 with TRBJ1-2; possible D gene TRBD1, 5 bases. Trimming cost V 3 bases and J 4 bases, with 16 bases left between them. The CDR3 is 15 amino acids. Germline-derived CDR1 and CDR2 are SGHTS and YDEGEE. CDR3 sequence: CASSWDPRLLYGYTF. The CDR3 DNA reads as TGTGCCAGCAGCTGGGACCCGAGACTCCTCTATGGCTACACCTTC.

The chain uses TRBV28 and TRBJ1-2; tentative D call: TRBD1 (5 bases). CDR1 and CDR2 from the germline V gene are MDHEN and SYDVKM. This CDR3 spans 15 amino acids. V lost 4 bases and J 4 bases, leaving 16 bases between the germline ends. The CDR3 sequence is CASSSYPGPPYGYTF. The CDR3 nucleotides are TGTGCCAGCAGTTCCTATCCGGGACCCCCCTATGGCTACACCTTC.

This clone occurred once. This chain links TRBV6-1 with TRBJ2-1, with 8 bases matching TRBD2. CDR3 size: 16 residues. V shed 2 bases and J 7 bases; nucleotides not matched to a gene: 10. The germline V gene has CDR1 MNHNS and CDR2 SASEGT. As DNA, the CDR3 is TGTGCCAGCAGTGAATATACCACGGGAGGGGTTAATGAGCAGTTCTTC. Translating it yields CASSEYTTGGVNEQFF.

The chain has TRBV28 and TRBJ2-1, with TRBD2 matching over 9 bases. The CDR3 totals 18 residues. Trimming at V came to 0 bases and at J to 4 bases, leaving 10 bases not matched to a gene. Looked up from germline, CDR1 is MDHEN and CDR2 is SYDVKM. CDR3 protein: CASSLWGGRGVLYNEQFF. CDR3 DNA: TGTGCCAGCAGTTTATGGGGCGGGAGGGGAGTACTTTACAATGAGCAGTTCTTC.

J is TRBJ2-3 and V is TRBV28, with 11 bases that match TRBD2. The CDR3 covers 19 residues. After removal of 5 bases from V and 3 bases from J, the junction contained 16 bases not matched to a gene. Germline loops: CDR1 MDHEN, CDR2 SYDVKM. CDR3 in DNA: TGTGCCAGCAGTCCCCCGGGGGGACTAGCGGCCCGTGGGACAGATACGCAGTATTTT. Translating it yields CASSPPGGLAARGTDTQYF.

This clone was found a few times. The chain is built from TRBV23-1 and TRBJ2-7; possible D gene TRBD2, 5 bases. TRBV23-1 is recorded as an ORF, its role being uncertain. The CDR3 is 13 residues long. V was shortened by 7 bases and J by 1 base, with 11 bases between the two germline ends. This chain's CDR3 is CASTRTGSYEQYF. CDR3 bases: TGCGCCAGCACCCGGACGGGATCCTACGAGCAGTACTTC.

This clone was detected only once. The rearrangement links TRBV13 to TRBJ2-7; TRBD1 agrees at 7 bases. This CDR3 contains 16 residues. V shed 5 bases and J 1 base; nucleotides not matched to a gene: 11. Germline loops: CDR1 PRHDT, CDR2 FYEKMQ (reference sequence). Here the CDR3 reads CASSQTGLELSYEQYF. The CDR3 DNA reads TGTGCCAGCAGCCAGACAGGGTTGGAACTTTCCTACGAGCAGTACTTC.

The gene calls are TRBV20-1 and TRBJ2-7; no firm D call. CDR3 length: 8 amino acids. CDR1 is DFQATT and CDR2 is SNEGSKA in the germline V gene (reference sequence). The CDR3 region has the DNA TGCAGCGTGGGAGAGCAGTACTTC. This sequence encodes CSVGEQYF.

The chain links TRBV29-1 to TRBJ2-7, with 10 bases fitting TRBD1. V shed 0 bases and J 5 bases; nucleotides not matched to a gene: 7. Per the germline V gene, CDR1 is SQVTM and CDR2 is ANQGSEA. The CDR3 spans 15 residues. The CDR3 sequence is CSVEDRGQGNHEQYF. As DNA, the CDR3 is TGCAGCGTTGAAGATCGGGGACAGGGGAACCACGAGCAGTACTTC.

The gene calls are TRBV5-6 and TRBJ2-1; the D gene could be TRBD1 or TRBD2 (6 bases each). Germline CDR1 and CDR2: SGHDT and YYEEEE. The CDR3 is 17 residues long. V lost 3 bases and J 6 bases, leaving 22 bases between the germline ends. CDR3: CASSSPGGAGVGNEQFF. The CDR3 bases are TGTGCCAGCAGCTCCCCCGGCGGGGCAGGGGTCGGCAATGAGCAGTTCTTC.

J is TRBJ2-7 and V is TRBV11-2; TRBD1 aligns across 9 bases. The CDR3 contains 18 residues. Unmatched junction bases numbered 12, after V lost 3 bases and J lost 0 bases. Germline CDR1 reads SGHAT; CDR2 reads FQNNGV. CDR3 in amino acids: CASSFYLGQGLFSYEQYF. CDR3 coding DNA: TGTGCCAGCAGCTTTTATCTCGGACAGGGGCTGTTCTCCTACGAGCAGTACTTC.

V gene TRBV7-8 combines with J gene TRBJ2-1; D perhaps matches TRBD2 (6 bases). V gave up 5 bases and J gave up 3 bases, with 20 bases separating them. The CDR3 consists of 17 residues. Looked up from germline, CDR1 is SGHVS and CDR2 is FQNEAQ. The CDR3 coding sequence is TGTGCCAGCAGCCACTCCACGGAGGGGTCACACTACAATGAGCAGTTCTTC. Its protein product is CASSHSTEGSHYNEQFF.

This chain connects TRBV4-1 to TRBJ2-3; maybe TRBD2 (5 bases). V shed 8 bases and J shed 0 bases, with 18 bases lying between them. The CDR3 covers 16 residues. Germline-derived CDR1 and CDR2 are MGHRA and YSYEKL. CDR3 bases: TGCGCCAGCCGTGGCGTTGGCCGGACTAGCACAGATACGCAGTATTTT. Protein sequence: CASRGVGRTSTDTQYF.

The V and J genes are TRBV19 and TRBJ2-5; no clear D gene. Per germline, CDR1 LNHDA and CDR2 SQIVND (reference sequence). The CDR3 length is 13 residues. V lost 4 bases and J 2 bases, leaving 8 bases between the germline ends. CDR3 loop: CASSTSSQETQYF. CDR3 in DNA: TGTGCCAGTAGTACCTCAAGTCAAGAGACCCAGTACTTC.

The chain links TRBV11-2 to TRBJ2-2, with 8 bases identical to TRBD2. The CDR3 contains 18 residues. Germline loops: CDR1 SGHAT, CDR2 FQNNGV. With V trimmed by 4 bases and J by 3 bases, 13 bases remained unmatched. The CDR3: CASSSENPGLVDTGELFF. CDR3 nucleotide sequence: TGTGCCAGCAGCTCGGAAAACCCGGGACTAGTCGACACCGGGGAGCTGTTTTTT.

The rearrangement links TRBV30 to TRBJ1-1; no clear D. The CDR3 covers 12 residues. The germline V gene has CDR1 GTSNPN and CDR2 SVGIG (reference sequence). Trimming removed 4 bases at V and 8 bases at J, with 14 bases between. The CDR3 coding sequence is TGTGCCTGGATTCAAAGGTGGCGGGAAGCTTTCTTT. It codes for CAWIQRWREAFF.

The V and J genes are TRBV30 and TRBJ2-7, with D maybe TRBD1 (7 bases). There are 17 residues in the CDR3. Germline values: CDR1 GTSNPN, CDR2 SVGIG (reference sequence). Trimming removed 4 bases from V and 0 bases from J, with 22 bases in between. The CDR3 nucleotides are TGTGCCTGGAACCCCAGGGGGAGCGGGCTTTACTCCTACGAGCAGTACTTC. Amino acid sequence: CAWNPRGSGLYSYEQYF.

In its sample, this clone was seen once. The V gene is TRBV14, the J gene TRBJ1-2; unclear D gene. Trimming removed 0 bases at V and 4 bases at J, with 12 bases between. The CDR3 extends over 15 amino acids. The germline V gene encodes CDR1 SGHDN and CDR2 FVKESK. CDR3 bases: TGTGCCAGCAGCCAAGATCGGAACAGCGCCTATGGCTACACCTTC. It translates to CASSQDRNSAYGYTF.

The V and J genes are TRBV10-2 and TRBJ2-6; D perhaps matches TRBD2 (6 bases). The CDR3 contains 21 residues. Trimming stripped 8 bases from V and 0 bases from J, with 29 bases between. From germline, CDR1 is WSHSY and CDR2 SAAADI. The CDR3 sequence: CASGNQGSLRGTNSGANVLTF. DNA of the CDR3: TGCGCCAGCGGAAACCAGGGTAGTCTACGGGGGACCAACTCTGGGGCCAACGTCCTGACTTTC.

In this sample, this clone turned up once. The genes are TRBV4-3 and TRBJ2-3; D is possibly TRBD2 (5 bases). V lost 3 bases to trimming and J lost 6 bases, with 7 bases between them. This CDR3 comprises 12 residues. CDR1 is LGHNA, CDR2 YSLEER, per germline. Written as DNA, the CDR3 is TGCGCCAGCAGCCACCGGGATGATACGCAGTATTTT. This encodes CASSHRDDTQYF.

This chain joins TRBV15 and TRBJ1-1; maybe TRBD1 (5 bases). The germline V and J ends were trimmed by 8 bases and 4 bases, with 20 bases remaining between them. The germline gives CDR1 LNHNV, CDR2 YYDKDF (reference sequence). The CDR3 length is 15 residues. This CDR3 reads CATGHHRRPTTEAFF. CDR3 nucleotides: TGTGCCACCGGACATCACAGGCGCCCCACCACTGAAGCTTTCTTT.

The chain employs TRBV11-1 and TRBJ2-5; 7 bases align to TRBD2. V gave up 2 bases and J gave up 6 bases; unmatched junction bases: 9. The CDR3 sequence is 15 residues long. Germline CDR1 is SGHAT and CDR2 is FQDESV (reference sequence). The CDR3 nucleotides are TGTGCCAGCAGCTTATGCGGGAGTCATGAACAGACCCAGTACTTC. Amino acids: CASSLCGSHEQTQYF.

The chain is built from TRBV28 and TRBJ2-7; the D gene is possibly TRBD2 (5 bases). V dropped 5 bases and J dropped 2 bases, with 16 bases sitting between them. The CDR3 sequence is 15 residues long. Germline lookup yields CDR1 MDHEN and CDR2 SYDVKM. In nucleotides, the CDR3 is TGTGCCAGCAGTCGCGGAGGACGGGGTGCCTACGAGCAGTACTTC. Translating gives CASSRGGRGAYEQYF.

The chain recombines TRBV6-6 with TRBJ2-1, with D perhaps matching TRBD2 (5 bases). Trimming pared 5 bases from V and 6 bases from J, leaving 11 bases between. Looked up from germline, CDR1 is MNHNY and CDR2 is SVGAGI (reference sequence). This CDR3 has 13 residues. CDR3: CASSPLGRNEQFF. In DNA form, the CDR3 reads TGTGCCAGCAGTCCACTAGGTCGCAATGAGCAGTTCTTC.